This T cell receptor beta chain is drawn from a study of blood T cell repertoires in COVID-19. Clones were read by immunoSEQ multiplex PCR, and TCRdb kept only the in-frame ones, dropping some. The repertoire consists of a few hundred thousand clones, with approximately 89% occurring once and the leading ten covering less than 9.5%. V lost 10 bases to trimming and J lost 4 bases; unmatched junction nucleotides: 12. Germline-derived CDR1 and CDR2 are LNHDA and SQIVND (reference sequence). The CDR3 is made up of 14 amino acids. The J gene is TRBJ1-1, the V gene TRBV19; 7 positions match TRBD1. The sample was PBMCs or T cells enriched from blood (not recorded which). The sequence derives from a woman in her thirties who had recovered from COVID-19. The DNA of the CDR3 is TGTGCCACCAAAACAGGGGAAGGACGCACTGAAGCTTTCTTT. Translation: CATKTGEGRTEAFF.